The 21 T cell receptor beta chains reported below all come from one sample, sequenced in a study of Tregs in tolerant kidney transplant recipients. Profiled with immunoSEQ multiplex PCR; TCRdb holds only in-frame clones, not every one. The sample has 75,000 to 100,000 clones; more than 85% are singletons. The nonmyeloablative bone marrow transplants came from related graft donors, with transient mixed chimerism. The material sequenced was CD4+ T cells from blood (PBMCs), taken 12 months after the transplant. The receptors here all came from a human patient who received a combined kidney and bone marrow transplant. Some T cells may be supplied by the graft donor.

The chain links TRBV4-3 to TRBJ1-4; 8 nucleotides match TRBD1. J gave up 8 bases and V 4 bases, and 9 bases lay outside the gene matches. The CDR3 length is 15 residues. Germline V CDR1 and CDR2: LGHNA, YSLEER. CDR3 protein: CASSPDYDRGEKLFF. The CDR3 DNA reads TGCGCCAGCAGCCCCGACTATGACAGGGGAGAAAAACTGTTTTTT.

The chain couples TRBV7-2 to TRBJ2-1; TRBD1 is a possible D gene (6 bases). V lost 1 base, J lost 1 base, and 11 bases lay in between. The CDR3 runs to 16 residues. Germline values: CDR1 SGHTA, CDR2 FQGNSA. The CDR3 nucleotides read TGTGCCAGCAGCTTAGGCGGCCAGGGGTCCTACAATGAGCAGTTCTTC. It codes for CASSLGGQGSYNEQFF.

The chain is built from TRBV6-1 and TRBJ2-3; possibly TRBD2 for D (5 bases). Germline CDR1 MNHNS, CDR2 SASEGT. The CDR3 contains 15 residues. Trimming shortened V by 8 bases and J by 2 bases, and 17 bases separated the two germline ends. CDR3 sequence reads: CASQAGGFFTDTQYF. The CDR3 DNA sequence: TGTGCCAGCCAGGCGGGCGGGTTCTTCACAGATACGCAGTATTTT.

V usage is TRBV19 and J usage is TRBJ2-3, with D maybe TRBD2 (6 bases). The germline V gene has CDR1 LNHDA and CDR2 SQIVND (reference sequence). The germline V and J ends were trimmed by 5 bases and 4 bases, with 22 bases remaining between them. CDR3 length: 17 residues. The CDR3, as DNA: TGTGCCAGTAGTGTAAACCTGGGGGGTGTGTTCGCAGATACGCAGTATTTT. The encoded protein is CASSVNLGGVFADTQYF. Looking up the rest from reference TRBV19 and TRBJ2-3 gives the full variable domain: DGGITQSPKYLFRKEGQNVTLSCEQNLNHDAMYWYRQDPGQGLRLIYYSQIVNDFQKGDIAEGYSVSREKKESFPLTVTSAQKNPTAFYLCASSVNLGGVFADTQYFGPGTRLTVL.

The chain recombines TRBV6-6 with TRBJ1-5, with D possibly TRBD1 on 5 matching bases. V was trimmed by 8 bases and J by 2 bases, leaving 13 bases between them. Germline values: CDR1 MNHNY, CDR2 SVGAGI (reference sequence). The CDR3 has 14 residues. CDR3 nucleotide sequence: TGTGCCAGCTCGGGGGGTTTAGGCAATCAGCCCCAGCATTTT. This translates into CASSGGLGNQPQHF.

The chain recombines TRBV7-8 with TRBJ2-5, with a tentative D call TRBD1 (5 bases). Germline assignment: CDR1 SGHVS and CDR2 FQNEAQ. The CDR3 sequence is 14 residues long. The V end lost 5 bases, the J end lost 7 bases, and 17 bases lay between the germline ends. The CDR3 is CASSVDSPRGTQYF. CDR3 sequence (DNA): TGTGCCAGCAGCGTTGACAGTCCTCGAGGGACCCAGTACTTC.

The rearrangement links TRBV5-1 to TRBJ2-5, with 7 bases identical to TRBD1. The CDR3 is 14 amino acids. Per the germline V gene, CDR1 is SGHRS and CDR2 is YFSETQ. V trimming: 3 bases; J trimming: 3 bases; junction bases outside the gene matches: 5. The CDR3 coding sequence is TGCGCCAGCAGCTACCGGGACAGAGAAGAGACCCAGTACTTC. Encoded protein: CASSYRDREETQYF.

The CDR3 reads CASSMGLAGGAGELFF. As DNA, the CDR3 is TGTGCCAGCAGCATGGGACTAGCGGGAGGAGCCGGGGAGCTGTTTTTT. The chain has TRBV13 and TRBJ2-2, with 15 bases that match TRBD2. The CDR3 length is 16 residues. V shed 5 bases, J shed 6 bases, and the junction held 4 bases outside the gene matches. Germline V gene lookup returns CDR1 PRHDT and CDR2 FYEKMQ (reference sequence).

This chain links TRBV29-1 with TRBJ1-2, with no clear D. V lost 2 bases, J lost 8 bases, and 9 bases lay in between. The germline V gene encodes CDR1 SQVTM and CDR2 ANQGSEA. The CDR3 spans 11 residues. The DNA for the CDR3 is TGCAGCGTTGAACAGGCTTTGGGCTACACCTTC. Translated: CSVEQALGYTF.

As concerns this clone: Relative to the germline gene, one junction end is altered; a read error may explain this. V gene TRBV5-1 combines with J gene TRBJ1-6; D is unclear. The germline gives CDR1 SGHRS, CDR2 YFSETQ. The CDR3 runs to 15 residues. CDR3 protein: CASSLAGSDNSPLHF. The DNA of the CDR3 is TGCGCCAGCAGCTTGGCGGGGTCTGATAATTCCCCCCTCCACTTT.

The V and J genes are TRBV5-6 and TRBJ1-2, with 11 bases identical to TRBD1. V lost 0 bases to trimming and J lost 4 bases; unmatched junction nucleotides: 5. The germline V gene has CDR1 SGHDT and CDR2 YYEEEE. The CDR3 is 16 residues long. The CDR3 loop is CASSLGPGTGGYGYTF. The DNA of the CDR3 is TGTGCCAGCAGCTTGGGACCCGGGACAGGGGGCTATGGCTACACCTTC.

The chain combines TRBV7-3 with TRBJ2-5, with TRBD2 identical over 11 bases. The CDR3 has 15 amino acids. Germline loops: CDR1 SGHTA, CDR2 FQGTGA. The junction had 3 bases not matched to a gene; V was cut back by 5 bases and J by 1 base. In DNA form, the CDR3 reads TGTGCCAGCAGCAAACTAGCGGGAGTCCAAGAGACCCAGTACTTC. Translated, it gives CASSKLAGVQETQYF.

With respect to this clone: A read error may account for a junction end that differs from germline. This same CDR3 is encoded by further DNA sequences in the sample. The CDR3 loop reads CASSGTGSGNSPLHF. CDR3 sequence (DNA): TGTGCCAGCAGCGGCACAGGATCGGGCAATTCCCCCCTCCACTTT. The rearrangement links TRBV9 to TRBJ1-6, with D possibly matching TRBD1 (5 bases). CDR3 length: 15 residues. Germline loops: CDR1 SGDLS, CDR2 YYNGEE.

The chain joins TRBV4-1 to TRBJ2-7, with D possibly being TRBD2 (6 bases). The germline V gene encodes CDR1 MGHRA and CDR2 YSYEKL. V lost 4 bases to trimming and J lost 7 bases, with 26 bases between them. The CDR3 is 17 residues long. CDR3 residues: CASSRVDMGLYIGEQYF. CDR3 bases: TGCGCCAGCAGCCGAGTCGATATGGGACTCTATATAGGTGAGCAGTACTTC.

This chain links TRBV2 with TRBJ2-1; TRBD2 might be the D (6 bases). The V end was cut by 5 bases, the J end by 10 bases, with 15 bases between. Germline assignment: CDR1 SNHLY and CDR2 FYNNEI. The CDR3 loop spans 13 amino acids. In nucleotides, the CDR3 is TGTGCCAGCAGTCAAACGACTAGACTAGAGCAGTTCTTC. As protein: CASSQTTRLEQFF.

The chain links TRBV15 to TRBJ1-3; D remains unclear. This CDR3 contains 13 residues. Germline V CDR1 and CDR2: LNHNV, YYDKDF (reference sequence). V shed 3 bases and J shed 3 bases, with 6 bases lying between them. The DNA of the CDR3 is TGTGCCACCAGCAGCCAGAATGGAAACACCATATATTTT. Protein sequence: CATSSQNGNTIYF.

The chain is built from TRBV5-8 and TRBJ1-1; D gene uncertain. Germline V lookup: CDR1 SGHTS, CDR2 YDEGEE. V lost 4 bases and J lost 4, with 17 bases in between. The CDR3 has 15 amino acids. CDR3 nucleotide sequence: TGTGCCAGCAGCCTAGGGAGGATGATCGGCACTGAAGCTTTCTTT. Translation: CASSLGRMIGTEAFF. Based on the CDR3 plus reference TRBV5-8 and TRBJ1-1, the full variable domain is EAGVTQSPTHLIKTRGQQATLRCSPISGHTSVYWYQQALGLGLQFLLWYDEGEERNRGNFPPRFSGRQFPNYSSELNVNALELEDSALYLCASSLGRMIGTEAFFGQGTRLTVV.

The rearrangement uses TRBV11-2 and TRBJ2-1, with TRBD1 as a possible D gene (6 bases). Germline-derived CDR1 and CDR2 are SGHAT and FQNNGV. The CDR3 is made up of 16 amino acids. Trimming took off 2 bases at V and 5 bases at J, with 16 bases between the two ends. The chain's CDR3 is CASSLLLRDTHNEQFF. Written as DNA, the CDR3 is TGTGCCAGCAGCTTATTATTACGGGACACCCACAATGAGCAGTTCTTC.

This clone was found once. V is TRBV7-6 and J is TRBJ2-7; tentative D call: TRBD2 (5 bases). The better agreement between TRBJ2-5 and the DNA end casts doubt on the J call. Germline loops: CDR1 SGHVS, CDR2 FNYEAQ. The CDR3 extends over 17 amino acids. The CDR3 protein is CASSLVGFSATKETQYF. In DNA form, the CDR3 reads TGTGCCAGCAGCTTAGTCGGGTTTAGCGCAACCAAAGAGACCCAGTACTTC.

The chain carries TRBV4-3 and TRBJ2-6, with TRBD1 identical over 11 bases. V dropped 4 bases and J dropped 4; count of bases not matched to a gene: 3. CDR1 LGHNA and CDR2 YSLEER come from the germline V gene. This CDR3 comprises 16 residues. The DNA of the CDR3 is TGCGCCAGCAGCCCGGACAGGGGGCGGGGGGCCAACGTCCTGACTTTC. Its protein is CASSPDRGRGANVLTF.

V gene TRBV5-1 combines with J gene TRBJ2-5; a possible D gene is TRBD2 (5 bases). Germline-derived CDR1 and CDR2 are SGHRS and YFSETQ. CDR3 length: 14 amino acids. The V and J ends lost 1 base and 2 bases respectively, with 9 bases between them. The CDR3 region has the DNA TGCGCCAGCAGCTTGTCGGGAAGTCAAGAGACCCAGTACTTC. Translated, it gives CASSLSGSQETQYF.